This T cell receptor beta chain stems from a study of cytomegalovirus exposure and HLA in healthy donors listed by TCRdb under 2017. Regarding the research as a whole: In an earlier analysis of about 560 of the donors, 250 to 300 Gb of sequence data and approximately 120 million unique TCR beta sequences from approximately 180 million T cells were reported. Roughly 300 gigabases of sequencing data and around 80 million unique TCR sequences made up an early release that covered around 640 HLA-typed donors. Of the 398 genotyped donors, less than 90% were placed in the genetic ancestry cluster associated with self-reported Caucasian donors. The study aimed to test whether cataloging public T cell receptors could reveal signatures of past pathogen exposure. The study profiled the T cell repertoires of hundreds of subjects by immunosequencing and related them to cytomegalovirus serostatus. In addition to the first cohort of 666 subjects, a separate validation cohort of 120 different subjects was used. To predict cytomegalovirus infection status, the study brought together high-throughput TCR immunosequencing, statistical association of individual TCRs with disease status, and machine learning. A later analysis re-analyzed previously published TCR beta repertoires from 500 to 700 donors and added high-resolution HLA genotyping to study TCR occurrence patterns. Rather than using new phenotypic data, the later analysis identified candidate immune exposures from TCR beta sequences and from how often those sequences occurred across donors. To decide whether each TCR beta V gene segment behaved as functional or pseudogenic, an earlier analysis of several hundred of the donors relied on high-throughput TCR beta sequencing. Donor age, sex, ethnicity and CMV serostatus were collected together with the repertoire data. A later genetic analysis took genome-wide SNP genotypes for about 55% of the roughly 670 donors and used that subset as a discovery cohort. All discovery cohort repertoires had been generated using a single sequencing platform. Both class I and class II loci were covered by HLA typing, at four-digit resolution. Typing coverage differed by locus: A, B, C, DRB1 and DQB1 were typed in roughly 629-640 donors, DQA1 in 500 to 550, DPA1 in over 600, and DPB1 in 450 to 480. About five DR-DQ haplotypes were treated as single units for association and clustering because of strong linkage in the cohort. Among 300 to 500 genotyped donors of the cohort, an average of around 250,000 unique TCR beta nucleotide sequences was sequenced per donor, of which roughly 18% were non-productive.

Concerning this clone itself: Its target antigen remains unknown. No base-level quality is on record; no much larger clone is a single base apart.

The V and J ends are trimmed by 6 bases and 0 bases, leaving 14 bases between them. CDR1 and CDR2 are read off the germline V gene as MNHEY and SVGAGI. The CDR3 covers 15 residues, taking in both the cysteine and the phenylalanine. The only DNA kept is the CDR3, 45 bases in frame from the first base. The library was made by the immunoSEQ multiplex PCR assay. The multiplex PCR relied on a mix of 60 forward primers for TCR Vbeta segments and 13 reverse primers for TCR Jbeta segments. Amplification of the CDR3 region of rearranged TCR beta genes was performed with a multiplex PCR assay on genomic DNA. The amplified TCR beta libraries were sequenced on the Illumina HiSeq System as 87-base-pair reads. As for how the authors treated the data: A later analysis counted tens of millions of unique TCR beta chains across the approximately 700 repertoires, and around 12 million of these chains were shared by at least two donors. Raw reads were error-corrected and collapsed into unique sequences by a nearest-neighbor algorithm in which closely related sequences were merged to remove PCR and sequencing errors. CDR3 sequences were aligned to IMGT reference sequences to assign V, D and J gene segments. For a sequence to be retained, a match of at least six nucleotides to both a V gene segment and a J gene segment was required. A rearrangement counted as productive if the CDR3 had no stop codons and remained in frame with V and J, and every other rearrangement counted as non-productive. CDR3 was defined by IMGT convention, running from the second conserved V-encoded cysteine to the conserved J-encoded phenylalanine. The earlier analysis of about 530 of the donors excluded any sequence lacking an unambiguous match to a single V gene segment. In an earlier analysis of a few hundred of the donors, a V segment was called functional when productive rearrangements were above 56.7%, and segregating when the standard deviation between donors exceeded 5%. To diagnose cytomegalovirus status from the catalog of TCR beta chain sequences, a statistical classification framework was built. In a later analysis, TCR nucleotide sequences were compared against IMGT/GENE-DB human TR gene sequences so that V and J genes could be assigned. Using the TCRdist pipeline, a later analysis assigned CDR3 sequences along with most-parsimonious VDJ recombination scenarios. In a later analysis, each TCR beta chain was defined by its CDR3 amino acid sequence together with its V-gene family, and reads lacking a unique V-gene family were excluded. In a later analysis, nearly 600 highly shared, low-generation-probability nucleotide sequences were removed to address suspected cross-contamination and a sequencing artifact. In a later analysis, a clonal expansion index was calculated for each public chain from normalized within-repertoire ranks of inferred template counts. In a later analysis, generation probabilities were computed using a VDJ recombination model fitted to out-of-frame rearrangements, and the results were checked against IGoR. In a later analysis, hypergeometric tests were used to score TCR-TCR, TCR-HLA and TCR-CMV co-occurrence, with a repertoire-size bias correction applied to TCR pairs. False discovery rates were estimated in a later analysis by permuting HLA or CMV assignments 20 times. A later analysis grouped co-occurring TCRs with DBSCAN, adding TCRdist sequence similarity when clustering within HLA-allele-positive subsets. Repertoires with fewer than 30,000 or more than 120,000 public chains, plus five repertoires with anomalous nucleotide sharing, were excluded from co-occurrence clustering. As stored in TCRdb, this immuneACCESS dataset retains in-frame rearrangements with V and J assigned. A fraction of the clones does not appear; measured against another copy, unresolved V genes explain less than half of the discrepancy, and the remainder lacks a known reason. That table furnishes V, J and clone size, whereas the DNA furnished D and trimming. Within this sample are a few hundred thousand clones, with 60% to 80% of them counted one time only. 2.9% of the sample is held by the ten biggest clonotypes.

Study-wide findings and limitations: The classifier was reported to diagnose cytomegalovirus status with high specificity and sensitivity in both the original cohort and the validation cohort. Roughly uniform sequencing depth across donors was assumed in presence/absence analyses, although this assumption may not hold. A further reported finding was that TCR beta sequences accurately predicted the HLA-A and HLA-B alleles for most subjects in the first cohort. A later analysis found that TCR association rates varied across HLA loci, with DRB1 alleles showing the most associated TCRs and HLA-C alleles the fewest. HLA typing was unavailable for some donors at each locus, so association tests used only the typed subset. Because counts were too low, around 17 rarely observed V segments, including chromosome 9 orphons, were left out of the earlier analysis of a few hundred of the donors. In an earlier analysis of over 550 of the donors, most TCR beta V segments were observed in productive rearrangements about 87% or about 30% of the time, broadly matching IMGT annotations. In a later analysis, HLA-associated TCR beta chains showed more clonal expansion and lower generation probabilities than non-associated chains that were equally common. Across donors, most TCR sequences were observed very rarely, whereas some public TCRs were present in many individuals. CMV serostatus was the only immune exposure information available for the cohort. The authors suggested that the approach could potentially be generalized to other disease states and immunological phenotypes. The cohort was sequenced for TCR beta chains only, and without alpha or paired-chain data the features that could be detected were limited. In a later analysis, around 17,000 TCR beta sequences were associated with specific HLA alleles at a false discovery rate of 0.05. When HLA alleles, especially DR and DQ, strongly co-occurred, TCR associations were difficult to assign to individual alleles. According to a later genetic analysis, donors in an Asian-associated ancestry cluster had fewer N-insertions in productive TCRs than the approximately 670-donor mean. In a later genetic analysis, a missense DCLRE1C variant was associated with V-gene and J-gene trimming of TCR beta chains, and the association was replicated in an independent cohort. A cluster of highly shared sequence variants was judged likely to be a technical artifact of the sequencing pipeline. In the study, approximately 160 TCR beta chains were listed as associated with cytomegalovirus. The 87-base-pair reads could not distinguish some IMGT-functional V segments, including TRBV6-2 and TRBV6-3, so those segments were excluded. Several of the top co-occurrence clusters appeared to be linked to parvovirus B19, influenza, CMV and Epstein-Barr virus, according to a later analysis. In vitro tests confirmed that a few of the cytomegalovirus-associated TCR beta chains recognize cytomegalovirus antigens. In a later analysis, most CMV-associated TCR beta chains were found to appear HLA-restricted, with HLA associations seemingly driven largely by CMV exposure. Correlated functional status among segregating V segments might reflect linkage disequilibrium, but an unknown experimental factor could not be ruled out.

The cohort consisted of fewer than 700 healthy bone marrow donors. At the time of sampling, all cohort members were nominally healthy, though unrecorded immune exposures were likely present. The donor was CMV seronegative and belonged to the group of over 350 seronegative cohort members. Each donor provided a peripheral blood sample, and peripheral blood mononuclear cells were used for TCR beta sequencing. Genomic DNA extraction from the blood cell samples was performed with the Qiagen DNeasy Blood Extraction Kit. The chain uses TRBV6-5 and TRBJ1-1; a tentative D call is TRBD1 (5 bases match). This TCR was recovered from a woman in her 30s in good health and CMV-seronegative. The sequenced material came from PBMCs. The DNA reads TGTGCCAGCAGGCGGACACTCTACATGAACACTGAAGCTTTCTTT. It translates to CASRRTLYMNTEAFF.